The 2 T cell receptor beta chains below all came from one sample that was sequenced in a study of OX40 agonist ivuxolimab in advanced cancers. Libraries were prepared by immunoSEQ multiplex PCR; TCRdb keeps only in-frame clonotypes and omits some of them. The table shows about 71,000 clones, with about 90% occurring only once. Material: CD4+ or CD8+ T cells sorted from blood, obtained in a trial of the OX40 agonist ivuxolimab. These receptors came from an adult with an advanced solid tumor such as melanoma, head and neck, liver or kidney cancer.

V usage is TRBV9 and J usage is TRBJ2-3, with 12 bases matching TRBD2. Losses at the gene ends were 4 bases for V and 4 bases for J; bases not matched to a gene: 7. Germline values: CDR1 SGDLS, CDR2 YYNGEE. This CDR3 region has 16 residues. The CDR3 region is CASSFRLAGEADTQYF. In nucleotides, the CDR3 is TGTGCCAGCAGCTTCAGACTAGCGGGAGAGGCAGATACGCAGTATTTT. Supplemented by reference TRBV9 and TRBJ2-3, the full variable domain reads DSGVTQTPKHLITATGQRVTLRCSPRSGDLSVYWYQQSLDQGLQFLIQYYNGEERAKGNILERFSAQQFPDLHSELNLSSLELGDSALYFCASSFRLAGEADTQYFGPGTRLTVL.

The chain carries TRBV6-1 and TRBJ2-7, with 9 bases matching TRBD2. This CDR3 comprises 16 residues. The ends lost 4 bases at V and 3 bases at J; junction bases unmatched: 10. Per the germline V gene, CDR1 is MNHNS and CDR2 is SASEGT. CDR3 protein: CASSGILAGLLYEQYF. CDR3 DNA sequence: TGTGCCAGCAGTGGGATCCTAGCGGGGCTCCTCTACGAGCAGTACTTC.